This TCR beta chain was profiled in a study of metastatic and nonmetastatic thyroid tumors. Study at large: Comparison of repertoires was carried out across blood and tumor or nodule tissue from malignant and benign thyroid patients. Study observations and caveats: As reported, TCR beta diversity in blood and tumor was significantly higher in malignant thyroid tumors than in benign nodules.

Ahead of thyroid surgery, no patient had received treatment of any kind. The CDR3 has 17 amino acids. V was pared by 1 base and J by 0 bases, with 14 bases between. From germline, CDR1 is SGHRS and CDR2 YFSETQ. Authors' methods: The authors used CDR3 differences across clinicopathological groups to build a distant-metastasis classifier for papillary thyroid cancer. TCRdb reassembled clones from the PCR reads with MiXCR. It is TCRdb's table, rather than the study itself, that gives the V and J calls and clone size. The repertoire holds roughly 29,000 clones, with less than 25% as singletons. As concerns this clone: The antigen remains undetermined.

The V and J genes are TRBV5-1 and TRBJ2-1, with D hard to call. Specimen: blood. This sequence originates from a female donor with papillary thyroid cancer or a benign thyroid nodule (not recorded which). Some clones in this sample may be carry-over from other donors' samples. The CDR3 loop reads CASSLLGTGFSYNEQFF. CDR3 nucleotide sequence: TGCGCCAGCAGCTTGTTGGGAACCGGGTTCTCCTACAATGAGCAGTTCTTC.